This T cell receptor (beta chain) originates from a study of T cell responses to AZD1222 COVID-19 vaccine. Note on this clone: Its target is unknown.

Broader study findings: Receipt of two AZD1222 doses was followed by a rise in Spike-specific TCR breadth and depth. At study baseline, merely six AZD1222 recipients were seropositive.

TCRdb keeps only in-frame clones here, not all; method: immunoSEQ multiplex PCR. The sample carries 99,000 or so clones, roughly 87% recorded once. V lost 10 bases and J lost 3, with 16 bases in between. From germline, CDR1 is ENHRY and CDR2 SYGVKD. This CDR3 comprises 13 residues. Pooling covered second doses at about 4 or about 12 weeks. The sequencing used peripheral blood, collected 28 days after the second AZD1222 dose. The sequence was obtained from an adult who received the AZD1222 COVID-19 vaccine. This chain connects TRBV10-3 to TRBJ2-7; a weak D match, TRBD1 (5 bases). The CDR3 DNA follows: TGTGCCAGTCAGGCAGGGTCGGACTACGAGCAGTACTTC. Protein sequence: CASQAGSDYEQYF.